This T cell receptor beta chain was documented in a study of T-cell memory formation after mild COVID-19. On the study more broadly: Largely, TCR clusters stayed within a single donor.

Researchers used 5'RACE with constant-segment primers to make TCR alpha and TCR beta cDNA libraries that carry sample barcodes and UMIs. MiXCR, applied by TCRdb to the 5' RACE reads, yields one record per CDR3 protein. The table has roughly 580,000 distinct CDR3 sequences, roughly 17% seen once. Study-level points and caveats: CD4/CD8 balance held among clones contracting day 15 to 85, and later expanders leaned CD4+.

The CDR3 is made up of 14 amino acids. Germline CDR1 SGHVS, CDR2 FNYEAQ. Deletions cut 10 bases from V and 7 bases from J, with 22 bases between. Worth noting for this clonotype: The antigen is undetermined.

The receptor was derived from an adult woman who had mild COVID-19 (a few samples of this study predate the infection). Cell type and time point are not known. Sequenced sample: PBMCs or a T cell subset sorted from them (not recorded which). The chain combines TRBV7-6 with TRBJ1-2; D perhaps matches TRBD1 (5 bases). The CDR3 reads CATTQDPGLGGYTF. CDR3 coding DNA: TGTGCCACCACTCAAGACCCGGGGCTGGGTGGCTACACCTTC. Combining the CDR3 with reference TRBV7-6 and TRBJ1-2 gives the whole variable domain GAGVSQSPRYKVTKRGQDVALRCDPISGHVSLYWYRQALGQGPEFLTYFNYEAQQDKSGLPNDRFSAERPEGSISTLTIQRTEQRDSAMYRCATTQDPGLGGYTFGSGTRLTVV.